This T cell receptor (beta chain) is drawn from a study of identifying expanded T cells in peripheral blood. Study observations and caveats: Clone count variance between approximately 2-week samples rose with total template count.

Points on this clone: Antigen specificity is unknown.

Assay used: immunoSEQ multiplex PCR; TCRdb lists only in-frame clones, some missing. This table holds around 120,000 clones, more than 85% found once. No infections or other immune events were documented during collection. Trimming took off 0 bases at V and 1 base at J, with 15 bases between the two ends. The CDR3 runs 17 residues. Germline CDR1 reads LGHNA; CDR2 reads YSLEER. V and J are TRBV4-3 and TRBJ1-1, with D tentatively TRBD1 (6 bases). The TCR originated in a person aged 18 to 70 in good health. The sample was blood. The CDR3 loop reads CASSQEARTEQNTEAFF. CDR3 in DNA: TGCGCCAGCAGCCAAGAAGCGCGGACAGAGCAGAACACTGAAGCTTTCTTT.